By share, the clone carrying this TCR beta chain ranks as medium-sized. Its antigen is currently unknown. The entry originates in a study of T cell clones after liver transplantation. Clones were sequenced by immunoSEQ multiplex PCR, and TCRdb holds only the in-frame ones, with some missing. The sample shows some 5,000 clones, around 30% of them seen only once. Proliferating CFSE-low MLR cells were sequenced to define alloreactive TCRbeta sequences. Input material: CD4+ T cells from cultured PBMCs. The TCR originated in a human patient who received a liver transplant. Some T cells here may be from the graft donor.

DNA for the CDR3: TGCGCCAGCAAGAGGGACCAATCCTACAATGAGCAGTTCTTC. This gives the protein CASKRDQSYNEQFF. The chain joins TRBV5-1 to TRBJ2-1; perhaps D is TRBD1 or TRBD2 (5 bases each). This CDR3 is 14 amino acids long. The V gene lost 6 bases and the J gene lost 1 base, with 11 bases spanning the gap. The germline CDR1 and CDR2 sequences are SGHRS and YFSETQ.